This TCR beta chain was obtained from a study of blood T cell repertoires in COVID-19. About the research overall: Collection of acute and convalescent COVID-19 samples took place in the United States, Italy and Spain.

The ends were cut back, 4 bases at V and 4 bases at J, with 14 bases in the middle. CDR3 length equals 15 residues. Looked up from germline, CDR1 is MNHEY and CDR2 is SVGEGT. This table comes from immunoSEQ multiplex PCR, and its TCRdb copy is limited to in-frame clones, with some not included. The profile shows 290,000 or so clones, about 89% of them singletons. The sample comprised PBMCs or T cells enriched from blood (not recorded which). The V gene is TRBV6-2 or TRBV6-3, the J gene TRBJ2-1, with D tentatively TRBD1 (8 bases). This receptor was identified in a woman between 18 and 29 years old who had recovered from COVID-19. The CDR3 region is CASSLQGGPYNEQFF. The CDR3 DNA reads TGTGCCAGCAGTTTACAGGGGGGGCCATACAATGAGCAGTTCTTC.